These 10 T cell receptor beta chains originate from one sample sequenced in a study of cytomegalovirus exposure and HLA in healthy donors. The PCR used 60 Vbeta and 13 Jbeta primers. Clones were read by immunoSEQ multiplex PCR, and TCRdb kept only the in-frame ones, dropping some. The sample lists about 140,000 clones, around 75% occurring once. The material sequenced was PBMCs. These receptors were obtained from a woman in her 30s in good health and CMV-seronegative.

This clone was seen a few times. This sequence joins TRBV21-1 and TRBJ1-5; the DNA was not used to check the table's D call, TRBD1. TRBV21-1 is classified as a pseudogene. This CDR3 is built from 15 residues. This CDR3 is CASSKEQGVTQPQHF. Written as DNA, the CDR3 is TGTGCCAGCAGCAAAGAACAGGGGGTGACTCAGCCCCAGCATTTT.

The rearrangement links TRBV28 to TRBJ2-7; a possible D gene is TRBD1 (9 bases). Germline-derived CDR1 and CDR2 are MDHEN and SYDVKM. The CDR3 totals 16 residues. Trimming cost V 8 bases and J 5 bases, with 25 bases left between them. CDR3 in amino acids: CASGGQGAGALDEQYF. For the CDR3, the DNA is TGTGCCAGCGGGGGACAGGGAGCGGGAGCCCTTGACGAGCAGTACTTC. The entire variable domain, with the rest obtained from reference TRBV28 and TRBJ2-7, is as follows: DVKVTQSSRYLVKRTGEKVFLECVQDMDHENMFWYRQDPGLGLRLIYFSYDVKMKEKGDIPEGYSVSREKKERFSLILESASTNQTSMYLCASGGQGAGALDEQYFGPGTRLTVT.

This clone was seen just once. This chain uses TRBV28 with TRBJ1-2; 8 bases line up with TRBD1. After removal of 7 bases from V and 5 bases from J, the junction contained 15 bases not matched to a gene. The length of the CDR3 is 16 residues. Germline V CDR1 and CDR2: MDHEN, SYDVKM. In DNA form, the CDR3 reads TGTGCCAGCACCACCCAAGGTCAGGGGGCGAGATATGGCTACACCTTC. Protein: CASTTQGQGARYGYTF.

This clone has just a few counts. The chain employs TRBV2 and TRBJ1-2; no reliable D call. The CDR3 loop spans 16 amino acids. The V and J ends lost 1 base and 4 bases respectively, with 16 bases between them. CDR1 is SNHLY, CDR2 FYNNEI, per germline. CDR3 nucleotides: TGTGCCAGCAGTGAAGAATATGAGATGGGGAGCTATGGCTACACCTTC. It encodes CASSEEYEMGSYGYTF.

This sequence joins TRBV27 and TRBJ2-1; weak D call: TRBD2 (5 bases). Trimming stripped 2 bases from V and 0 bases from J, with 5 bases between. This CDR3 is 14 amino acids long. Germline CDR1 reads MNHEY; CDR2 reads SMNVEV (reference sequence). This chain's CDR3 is CASSLGSSYNEQFF. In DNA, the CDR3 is TGTGCCAGCAGTTTAGGGAGCTCCTACAATGAGCAGTTCTTC.

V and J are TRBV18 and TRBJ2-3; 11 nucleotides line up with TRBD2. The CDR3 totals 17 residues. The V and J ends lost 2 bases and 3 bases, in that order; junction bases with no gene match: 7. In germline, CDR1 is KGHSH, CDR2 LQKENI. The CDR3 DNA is TGTGCCAGCTCACCAGCCGGGCTAGCGGGAGGAACAGATACGCAGTATTTT. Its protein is CASSPAGLAGGTDTQYF.

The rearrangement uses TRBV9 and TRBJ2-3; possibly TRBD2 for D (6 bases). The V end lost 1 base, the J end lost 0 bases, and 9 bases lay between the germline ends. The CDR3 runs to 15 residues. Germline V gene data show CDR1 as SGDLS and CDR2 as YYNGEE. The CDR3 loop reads CASSVLGGSTDTQYF. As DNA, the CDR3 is TGTGCCAGCAGCGTACTGGGGGGTAGCACAGATACGCAGTATTTT.

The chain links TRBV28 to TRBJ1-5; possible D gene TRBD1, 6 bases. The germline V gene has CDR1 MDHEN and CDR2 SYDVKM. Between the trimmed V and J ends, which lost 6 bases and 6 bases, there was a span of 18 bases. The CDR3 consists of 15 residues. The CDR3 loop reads CASSFLQTGLQPQHF. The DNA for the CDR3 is TGTGCCAGCAGCTTTCTACAGACAGGACTTCAGCCCCAGCATTTT.

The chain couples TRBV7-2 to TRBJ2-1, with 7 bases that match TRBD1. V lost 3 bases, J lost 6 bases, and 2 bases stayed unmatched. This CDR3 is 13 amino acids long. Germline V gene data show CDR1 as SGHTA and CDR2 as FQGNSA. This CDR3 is CASSFDRANEQFF. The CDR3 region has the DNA TGTGCCAGCAGCTTCGACAGGGCCAATGAGCAGTTCTTC.

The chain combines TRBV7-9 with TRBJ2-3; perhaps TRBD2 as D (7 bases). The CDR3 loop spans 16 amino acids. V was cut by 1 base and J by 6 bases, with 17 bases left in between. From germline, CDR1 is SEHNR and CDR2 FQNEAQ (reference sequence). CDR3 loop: CASSLDLGGGADTQYF. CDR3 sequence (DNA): TGTGCCAGCAGCTTAGACCTAGGGGGGGGTGCGGATACGCAGTATTTT.